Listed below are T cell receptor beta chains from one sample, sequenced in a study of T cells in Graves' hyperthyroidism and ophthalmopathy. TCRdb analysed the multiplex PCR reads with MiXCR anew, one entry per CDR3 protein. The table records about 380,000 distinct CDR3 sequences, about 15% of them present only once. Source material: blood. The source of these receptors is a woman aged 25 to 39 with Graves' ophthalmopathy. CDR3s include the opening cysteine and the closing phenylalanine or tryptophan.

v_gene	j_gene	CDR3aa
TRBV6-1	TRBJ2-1	CASSGLAGGRNEQFF
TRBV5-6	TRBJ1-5	CASSLMEVNSNQPQHF
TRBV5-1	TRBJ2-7	CASSLGWSSRGSYEQYF
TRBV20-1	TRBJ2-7	CSAGRGMRTYEQYF
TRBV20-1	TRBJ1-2	CSAALSGMTTVWGYTF
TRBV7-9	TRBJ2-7	CASSSGAGTGAPHYVEQYF
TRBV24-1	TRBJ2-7	CATSNGVSYEQYF
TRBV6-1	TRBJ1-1	CASTPWPTGDEAFF
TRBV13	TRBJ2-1	CASSPRDYYNEQFF
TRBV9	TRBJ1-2	CASSGTHGYTF
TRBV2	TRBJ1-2	CASSGQVRGGNYGYTF
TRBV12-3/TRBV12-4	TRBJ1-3	CASSWWTGLPSGNTIYF
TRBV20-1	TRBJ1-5	CSASDAFSSQPQHF
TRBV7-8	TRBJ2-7	CASSPVTKSYEQYF
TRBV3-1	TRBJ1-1	CASSHRDRGEAFF
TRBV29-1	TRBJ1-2	CSVEDTGDYGYTF
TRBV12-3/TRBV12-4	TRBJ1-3	CASSPPGMGNTIYF
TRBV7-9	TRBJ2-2	CASSAAGSTGELFF
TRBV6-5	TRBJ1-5	CASSYTGPGAYSNQPQHF
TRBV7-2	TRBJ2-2	CASSPGGGLNTGELFF
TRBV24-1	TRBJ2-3	CATSDLGAPDTQYF
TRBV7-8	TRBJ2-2	CASSPRPPRWNTGELFF
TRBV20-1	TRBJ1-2	CSASAVQGSGYTF